Reported below is one TCR beta chain. The target of this receptor is not known. No much larger clone exists at a distance of one base, and base qualities are not known. The time point label here, explained by the study, means: baseline before first vaccination. The sample's treatment or condition label, in plain terms: meningococcal conjugate vaccine given as trial control. Vaccinee samples came from UK trials COV001 and COV002, including a single-blind randomized controlled phase 2/3 trial of AZD1222 (ChAdOx1 nCoV-19) in healthy adults. For TCRbeta chain sequencing, PBMC samples were collected from trial participants at day 0 and at day 28 after the second dose. The record originates from a study of T cell responses to AZD1222 COVID-19 vaccine (dated by TCRdb to 2020 to 2022). With regard to the full study: TCR sequencing covered fewer than 250 trial participants: roughly 200 given two doses of AZD1222 and around 26 given two doses of MenACWY control vaccine. Trial participants were enrolled into age subgroups of 18-55, 56-69 and 70-plus years, which contained approximately 150, 28 and 58 TCR-sequenced participants, respectively.

The CDR3 regions of human TCRbeta chains were analyzed by immunosequencing. In the authors' own workflow: Repertoire TCRs were checked for matches against a reference library of SARS-CoV-2-specific TCRs that had been generated using the MIRA antigen-specificity platform. Breadth was defined as the fraction of unique TCRs that were SARS-CoV-2-associated. Depth was defined as the fraction of total T cells that were SARS-CoV-2-associated. Each spike-specific TCR was assigned to its reactive spike region and to a CD4 or CD8 class using the MIRA data. Log10-transformed breadth and depth values were compared by one-way ANOVA with Sidak's multiple comparisons tests. Drawn from immuneACCESS, this table holds only the in-frame rearrangements with V and J called that TCRdb kept. Clones are partly lost; checked studies trace under half to an unresolved V gene and leave the rest unexplained. V and J calls and clone size are as listed in that table; D and trimming were resolved from the DNA. A total of about 120,000 clones appear in this sample, roughly 85% of them only once. The ten largest account for roughly 4.3% of the sample.

The full study reports these points: Nearly half of unique spike-specific TCRs reportedly recognized epitopes outside regions mutated in the B.1.351 and B.1.1.7 variants. In the small 56-69-year group, the increase in depth fell short of significance, most likely because of low power. The vaccine-associated CD4 TCRs covered the entire spike protein, and the dominant responses fell in regions 160-218 and 743-854. Because no samples from the day 14 peak response were available, repertoires could be characterized only after the peak T cell response. Participants were mostly white British and included more females than males, and it was suggested by the authors that clonal diversity may have been underestimated. Spike-specific TCR breadth and depth rose significantly after two AZD1222 doses compared with day 0 and with MenACWY recipients. Conclusions about previously exposed vaccinees are limited, since just 5 or 6 AZD1222 recipients were seropositive for SARS-CoV-2 at baseline.

Inclusive of the bounding cysteine and phenylalanine, the CDR3 is 14 residues long. Just CDR3 DNA is preserved here, 42 bases in frame from base 1. Trimming takes 4 bases off V and 4 bases off J; junction bases not matched to a gene: 6. Taken from the germline V gene, the CDR1 and CDR2 loops are SGHDT and YYEEEE. Here the sequenced sample was peripheral blood, taken on day 0 of MenACWY control vaccination. The sequence was obtained from an adult in good health. This receptor chain uses TRBV5-6 and TRBJ2-3; TRBD2 fits 7 bases in the junction. At the DNA level, the sequence is TGTGCCAGCAGCGGACTAGTTAGGGCAGATACGCAGTATTTT. The encoded protein is CASSGLVRADTQYF.